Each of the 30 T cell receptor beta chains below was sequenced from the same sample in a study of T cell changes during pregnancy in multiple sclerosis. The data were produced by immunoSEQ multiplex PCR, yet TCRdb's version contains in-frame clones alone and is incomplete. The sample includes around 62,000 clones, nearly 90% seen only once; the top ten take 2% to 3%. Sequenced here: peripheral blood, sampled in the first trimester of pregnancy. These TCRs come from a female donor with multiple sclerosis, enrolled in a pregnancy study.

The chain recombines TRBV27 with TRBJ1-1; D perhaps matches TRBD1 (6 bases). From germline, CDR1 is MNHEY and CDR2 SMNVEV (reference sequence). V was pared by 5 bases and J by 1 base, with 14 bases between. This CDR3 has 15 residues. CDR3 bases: TGTGCCAGCAGTAAGACAGGTTCGAAGAACACTGAAGCTTTCTTT. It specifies CASSKTGSKNTEAFF.

The CDR3 DNA is TGTGCCAGCAGCTTTATCCTGACGGGGAACACTGAAGCTTTCTTT. This encodes CASSFILTGNTEAFF. This chain joins TRBV5-8 and TRBJ1-1; D gene ambiguous. The CDR3 contains 15 residues. CDR1 is SGHTS and CDR2 is YDEGEE in the germline V gene. The V end lost 2 bases, the J end lost 1 base, and 12 bases lay between the germline ends.

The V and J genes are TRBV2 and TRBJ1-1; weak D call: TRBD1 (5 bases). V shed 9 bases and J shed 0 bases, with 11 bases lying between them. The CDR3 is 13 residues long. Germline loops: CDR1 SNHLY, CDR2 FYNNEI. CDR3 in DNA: TGTGCCAGGGAGGGGCGAATGAACACTGAAGCTTTCTTT. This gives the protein CAREGRMNTEAFF.

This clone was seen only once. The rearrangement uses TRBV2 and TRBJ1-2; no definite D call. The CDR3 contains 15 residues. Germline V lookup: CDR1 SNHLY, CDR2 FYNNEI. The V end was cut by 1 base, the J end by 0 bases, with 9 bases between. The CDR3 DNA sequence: TGTGCCAGCAGTGAAGGCCCTATACCTAACTATGGCTACACCTTC. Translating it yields CASSEGPIPNYGYTF.

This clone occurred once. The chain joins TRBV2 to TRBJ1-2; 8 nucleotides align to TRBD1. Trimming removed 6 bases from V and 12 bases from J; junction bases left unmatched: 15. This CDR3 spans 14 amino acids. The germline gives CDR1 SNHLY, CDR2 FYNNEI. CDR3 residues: CASSPGTGLLLNTF. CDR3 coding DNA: TGTGCCAGCAGCCCCGGGACAGGACTTCTCCTAAACACCTTC.

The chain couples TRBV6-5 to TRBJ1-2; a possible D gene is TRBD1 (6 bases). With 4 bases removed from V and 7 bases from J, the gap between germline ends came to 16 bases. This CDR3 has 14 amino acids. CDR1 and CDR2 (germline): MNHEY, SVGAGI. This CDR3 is CASSSSQGKAGYTF. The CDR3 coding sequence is TGTGCCAGCAGTTCCTCACAGGGAAAGGCTGGCTACACCTTC.

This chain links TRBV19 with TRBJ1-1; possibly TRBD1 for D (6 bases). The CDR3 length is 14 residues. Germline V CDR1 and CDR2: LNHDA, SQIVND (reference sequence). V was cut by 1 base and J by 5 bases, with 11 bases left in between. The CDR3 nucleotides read TGTGCCAGTAGTATAGGGGGGAGGGGGACTGAAGCTTTCTTT. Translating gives CASSIGGRGTEAFF.

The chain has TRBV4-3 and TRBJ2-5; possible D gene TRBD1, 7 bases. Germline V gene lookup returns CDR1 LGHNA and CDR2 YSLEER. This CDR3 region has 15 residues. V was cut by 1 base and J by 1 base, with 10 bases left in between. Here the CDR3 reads CASSQARGVQETQYF. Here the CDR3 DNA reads TGCGCCAGCAGCCAAGCCAGGGGGGTCCAAGAGACCCAGTACTTC.

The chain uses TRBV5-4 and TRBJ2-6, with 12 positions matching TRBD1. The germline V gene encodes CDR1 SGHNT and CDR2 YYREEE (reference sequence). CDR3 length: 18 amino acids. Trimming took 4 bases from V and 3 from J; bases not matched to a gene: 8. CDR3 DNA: TGTGCCAGCAGCCCCTCGGGACAGGGGGCCAATGGGGCCAACGTCCTGACTTTC. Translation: CASSPSGQGANGANVLTF.

The CDR3 coding sequence is TGTGCCAGCAGTGGGGGGACGGGCACCGGGGAGCTGTTTTTT. This encodes CASSGGTGTGELFF. The chain links TRBV6-6 to TRBJ2-2; perhaps TRBD2 as D (6 bases). V lost 5 bases and J lost 4, with 11 bases in between. Germline V gene sequence: CDR1 MNHNY, CDR2 SVGAGI (reference sequence). The CDR3 length is 14 residues.

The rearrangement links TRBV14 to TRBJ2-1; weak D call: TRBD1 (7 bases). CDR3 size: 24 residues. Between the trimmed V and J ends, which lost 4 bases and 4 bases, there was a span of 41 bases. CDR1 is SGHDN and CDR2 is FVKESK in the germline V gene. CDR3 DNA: TGTGCCAGCAGCCCGTGGGACTTCGGGACAGAACTCTGGTCCTCACAAACTAAATACAATGAGCAGTTCTTC. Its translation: CASSPWDFGTELWSSQTKYNEQFF.

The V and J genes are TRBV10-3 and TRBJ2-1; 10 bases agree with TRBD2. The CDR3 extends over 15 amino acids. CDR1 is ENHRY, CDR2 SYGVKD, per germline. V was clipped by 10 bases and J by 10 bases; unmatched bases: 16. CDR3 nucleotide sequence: TGTGCCACAAGTTCTACTAGCGGGGTGGGGGGGGAGCAGTTCTTC. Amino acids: CATSSTSGVGGEQFF.

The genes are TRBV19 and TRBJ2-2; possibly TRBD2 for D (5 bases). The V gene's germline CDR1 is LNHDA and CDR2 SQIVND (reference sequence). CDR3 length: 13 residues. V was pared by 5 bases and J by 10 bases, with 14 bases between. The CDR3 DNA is TGTGCCAGTAGTTCGATCGGGATCACGGAGCTGTTTTTT. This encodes CASSSIGITELFF.

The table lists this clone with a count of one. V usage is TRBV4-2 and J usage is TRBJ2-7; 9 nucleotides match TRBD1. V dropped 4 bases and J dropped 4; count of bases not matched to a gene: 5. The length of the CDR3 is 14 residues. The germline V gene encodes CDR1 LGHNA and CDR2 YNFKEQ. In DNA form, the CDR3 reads TGTGCCAGCAGCCCCCCCGGACAGGGGTACGAGCAGTACTTC. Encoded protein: CASSPPGQGYEQYF.

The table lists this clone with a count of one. This CDR3 reads CAISGPIGQGNTEAFF. In nucleotides, the CDR3 is TGTGCCATCAGTGGCCCAATAGGACAGGGGAACACTGAAGCTTTCTTT. This chain connects TRBV10-3 to TRBJ1-1; 8 bases line up with TRBD1. This CDR3 is built from 16 residues. From germline, CDR1 is ENHRY and CDR2 SYGVKD. The ends lost 4 bases at V and 1 base at J; junction bases unmatched: 8.

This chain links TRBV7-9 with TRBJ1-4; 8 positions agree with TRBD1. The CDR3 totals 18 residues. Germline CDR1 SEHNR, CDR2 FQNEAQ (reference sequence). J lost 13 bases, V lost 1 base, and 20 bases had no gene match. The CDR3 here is CASSLVGLSFKDGQGLFF. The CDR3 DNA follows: TGTGCCAGCAGCTTAGTTGGTTTGAGTTTTAAAGACGGACAGGGACTGTTTTTT.

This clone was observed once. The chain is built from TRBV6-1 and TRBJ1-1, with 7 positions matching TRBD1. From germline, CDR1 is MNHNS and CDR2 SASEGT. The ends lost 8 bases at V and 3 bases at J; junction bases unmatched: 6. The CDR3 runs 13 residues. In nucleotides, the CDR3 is TGTGCCAGCCGTTCTACAGGGGACACTGAAGCTTTCTTT. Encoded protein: CASRSTGDTEAFF.

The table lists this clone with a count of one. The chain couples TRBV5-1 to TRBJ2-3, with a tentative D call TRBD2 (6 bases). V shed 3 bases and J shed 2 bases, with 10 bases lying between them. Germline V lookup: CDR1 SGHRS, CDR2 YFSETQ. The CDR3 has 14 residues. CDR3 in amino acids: CASSWGLDTDTQYF. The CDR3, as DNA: TGCGCCAGCAGCTGGGGACTGGACACAGATACGCAGTATTTT.

The CDR3 region is CASSTIQTGRSSGYTF. CDR3 nucleotide sequence: TGTGCCAGCAGCACAATTCAGACAGGAAGGTCTAGTGGCTACACCTTC. The chain carries TRBV7-2 and TRBJ1-2; D possibly corresponds to TRBD1 (6 bases). V was cut by 5 bases and J by 7 bases, with 23 bases left in between. Germline V CDR1 and CDR2: SGHTA, FQGNSA. CDR3 length equals 16 residues.

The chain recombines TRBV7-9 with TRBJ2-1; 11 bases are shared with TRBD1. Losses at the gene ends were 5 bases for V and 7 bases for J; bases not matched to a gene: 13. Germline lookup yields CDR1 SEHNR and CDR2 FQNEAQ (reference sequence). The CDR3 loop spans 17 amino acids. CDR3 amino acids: CASSRPARTGGRNEQFF. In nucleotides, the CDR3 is TGTGCCAGCAGCCGACCGGCAAGGACAGGGGGCAGGAATGAGCAGTTCTTC. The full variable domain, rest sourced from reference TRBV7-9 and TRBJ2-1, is DTGVSQNPRHKITKRGQNVTFRCDPISEHNRLYWYRQTLGQGPEFLTYFQNEAQLEKSRLLSDRFSAERPKGSFSTLEIQRTEQGDSAMYLCASSRPARTGGRNEQFFGPGTRLTVL.

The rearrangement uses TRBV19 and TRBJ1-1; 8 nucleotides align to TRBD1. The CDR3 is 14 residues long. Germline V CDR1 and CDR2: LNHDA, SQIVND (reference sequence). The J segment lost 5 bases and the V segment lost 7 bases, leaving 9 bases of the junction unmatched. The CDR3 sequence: CASKPDRVGTEAFF. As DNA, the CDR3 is TGTGCCAGTAAACCGGACAGGGTAGGAACTGAAGCTTTCTTT.

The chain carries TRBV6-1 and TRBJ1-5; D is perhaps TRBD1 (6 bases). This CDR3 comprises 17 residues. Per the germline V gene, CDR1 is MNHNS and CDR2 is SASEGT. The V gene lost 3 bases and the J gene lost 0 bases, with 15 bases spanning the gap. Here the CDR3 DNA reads TGTGCCAGCAGTGAGGGTAGAGGGGGTAATAGCAATCAGCCCCAGCATTTT. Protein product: CASSEGRGGNSNQPQHF.

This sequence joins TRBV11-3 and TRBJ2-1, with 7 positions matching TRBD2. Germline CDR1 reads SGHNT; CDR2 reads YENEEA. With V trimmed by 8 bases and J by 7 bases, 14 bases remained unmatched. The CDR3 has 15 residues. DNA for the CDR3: TGTGCCAGCTCCCCTCGCCCGGGAGGACGGAATGAGCAGTTCTTC. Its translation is CASSPRPGGRNEQFF. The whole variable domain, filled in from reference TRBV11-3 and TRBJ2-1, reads EAGVVQSPRYKIIEKKQPVAFWCNPISGHNTLYWYLQNLGQGPELLIRYENEEAVDDSQLPKDRFSAERLKGVDSTLKIQPAELGDSAVYLCASSPRPGGRNEQFFGPGTRLTVL.

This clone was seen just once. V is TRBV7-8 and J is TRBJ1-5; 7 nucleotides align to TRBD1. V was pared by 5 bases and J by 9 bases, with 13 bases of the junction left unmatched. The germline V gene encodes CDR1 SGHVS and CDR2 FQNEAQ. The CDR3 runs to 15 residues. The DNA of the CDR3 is TGTGCCAGCAGCGTTGGACAGGCCCCCTTAGGGCCCCAGCATTTT. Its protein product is CASSVGQAPLGPQHF.

CDR3 protein: CASSPQGFPSYEQYF. The CDR3, as DNA: TGTGCCAGCAGTCCGCAGGGGTTTCCCTCCTACGAGCAGTACTTC. The chain carries TRBV6-6 and TRBJ2-7; maybe TRBD1 (6 bases). The CDR3 totals 15 residues. Trimming took off 5 bases at V and 0 bases at J, with 14 bases between the two ends. The germline V gene has CDR1 MNHNY and CDR2 SVGAGI (reference sequence).

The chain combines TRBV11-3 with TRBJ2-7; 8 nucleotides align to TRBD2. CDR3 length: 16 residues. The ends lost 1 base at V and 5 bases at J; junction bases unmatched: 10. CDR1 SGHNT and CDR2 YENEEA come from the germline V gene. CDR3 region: CASSLGLAGYVDEQYF. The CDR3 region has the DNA TGTGCCAGCAGCTTAGGATTAGCGGGATACGTGGACGAGCAGTACTTC.

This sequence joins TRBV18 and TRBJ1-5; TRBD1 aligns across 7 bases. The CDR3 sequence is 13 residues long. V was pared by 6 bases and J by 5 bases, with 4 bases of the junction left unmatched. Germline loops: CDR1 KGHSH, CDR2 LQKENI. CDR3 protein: CASSPQGDQPQHF. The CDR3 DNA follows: TGTGCCAGCTCGCCTCAGGGGGATCAGCCCCAGCATTTT.

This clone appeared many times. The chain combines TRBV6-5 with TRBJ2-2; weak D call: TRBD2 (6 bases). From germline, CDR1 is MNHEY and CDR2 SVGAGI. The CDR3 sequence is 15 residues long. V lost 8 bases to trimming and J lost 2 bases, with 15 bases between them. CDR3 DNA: TGTGCCAGCCGTCCGGGAGTAATTAACACCGGGGAGCTGTTTTTT. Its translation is CASRPGVINTGELFF.

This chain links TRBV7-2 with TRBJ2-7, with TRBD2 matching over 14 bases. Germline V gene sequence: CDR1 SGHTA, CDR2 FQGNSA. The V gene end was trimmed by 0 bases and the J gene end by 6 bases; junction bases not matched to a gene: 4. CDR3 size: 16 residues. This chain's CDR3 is CASSLAGLAGGREQYF. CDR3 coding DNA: TGTGCCAGCAGCTTAGCCGGACTAGCGGGGGGCCGCGAGCAGTACTTC.

CDR3 residues: CASRSTANSGNTIYF. The CDR3 DNA is TGTGCCAGCAGATCGACAGCAAACTCTGGAAACACCATATATTTT. J is TRBJ1-3 and V is TRBV27, with D possibly TRBD1 on 5 matching bases. This CDR3 has 15 amino acids. V was pared by 6 bases and J by 0 bases, with 12 bases between. Germline CDR1 is MNHEY and CDR2 is SMNVEV (reference sequence).